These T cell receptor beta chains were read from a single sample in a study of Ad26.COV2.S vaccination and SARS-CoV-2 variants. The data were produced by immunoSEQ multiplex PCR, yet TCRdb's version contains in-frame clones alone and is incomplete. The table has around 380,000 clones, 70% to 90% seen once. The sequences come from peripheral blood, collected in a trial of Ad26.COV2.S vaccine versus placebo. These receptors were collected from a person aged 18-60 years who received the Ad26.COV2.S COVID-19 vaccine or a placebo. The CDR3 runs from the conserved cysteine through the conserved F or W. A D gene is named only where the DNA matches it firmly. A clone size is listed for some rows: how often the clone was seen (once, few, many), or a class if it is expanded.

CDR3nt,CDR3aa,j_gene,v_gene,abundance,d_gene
TGTGCCAGCAGTTACTCCCCTTCGACAGCGCTGTTTTTT,CASSYSPSTALFF,TRBJ1-4,TRBV6-5,NA,NA
TGTGCCAGTACCCTACAGGCCTTTGAAGGAAACACCATATATTTT,CASTLQAFEGNTIYF,TRBJ1-3,TRBV19,once,NA
TGTGCCAGCAGTGACTCGAACTTCAGACCGGCGCCGGGAAACACCATATATTTT,CASSDSNFRPAPGNTIYF,TRBJ1-3,TRBV6-4,NA,NA
TGTGCCAGCAGCCAAGAGTTAGGCTCTGGCTACACCTTC,CASSQELGSGYTF,TRBJ1-2,TRBV14,NA,NA
TGTGCCAGCAGCCACGACGGGGGGCCGTTGACCAATGAGCAGTTCTTC,CASSHDGGPLTNEQFF,TRBJ2-1,TRBV14,NA,NA
TGTGCCAGCAGCCTACAGGGGCTCAGCACAGATACGCAGTATTTT,CASSLQGLSTDTQYF,TRBJ2-3,TRBV3-1/TRBV3-2,NA,TRBD1
TGTGCCAGCAGCTACGGGTCCCGGGAGAACGAGCAGTACTTC,CASSYGSRENEQYF,TRBJ2-7,TRBV3-1/TRBV3-2,many,NA
TGTGCCAGCAGCAACCCCTCGGGGATCCACGAGCAGTACTTC,CASSNPSGIHEQYF,TRBJ2-7,TRBV6-2/TRBV6-3,NA,NA
TGCAGCGTGCGGACAGGGCCTATGAACACTGAAGCTTTCTTT,CSVRTGPMNTEAFF,TRBJ1-1,TRBV29-1,once,TRBD1
TGTGCCAGCAGCTTAGTGCTCCGTCGGATCTCTGGGGCCAACGTCCTGACTTTC,CASSLVLRRISGANVLTF,TRBJ2-6,TRBV7-2,NA,NA
TGTGCCAGCAGCCCCGCGGTGTACAGCTACAATGAGCAGTTCTTC,CASSPAVYSYNEQFF,TRBJ2-1,TRBV3-1/TRBV3-2,NA,NA
TGTGCCAGCAGTCAATTCACCGGTTACGAGCAGTACTTC,CASSQFTGYEQYF,TRBJ2-7,TRBV6-5,few,NA
TGTGCCAGTAGTATCTTAGGGACAGGGATCACTGAAGCTTTCTTT,CASSILGTGITEAFF,TRBJ1-1,TRBV19,NA,TRBD1
TGCGCCAGCAGCCTTACCCAGACAGGAGGGCGAGGCTACACCTTC,CASSLTQTGGRGYTF,TRBJ1-2,TRBV4-1,NA,NA
TGTGCCAGCAGCCCGAGATCAGGCCGGGAACGAGACGGGGAGCTGTTTTTT,CASSPRSGRERDGELFF,TRBJ2-2,TRBV7-9,NA,NA
TGTGCCAGCAGTGGTGACAACTATGGCTACACCTTC,CASSGDNYGYTF,TRBJ1-2,TRBV6-4,NA,NA
TGTGCCAGCAGCTTCACATTTGGGGACACCGGGGAGCTGTTTTTT,CASSFTFGDTGELFF,TRBJ2-2,TRBV7-8,NA,NA
TGTGCCAGTAGTTCCCGGACTGTGGAGACCACCGGGGAGCTGTTTTTT,CASSSRTVETTGELFF,TRBJ2-2,TRBV19,NA,NA
TGTGCCAGCAGTCGAACAGCTAATCAGCCCCAGCATTTT,CASSRTANQPQHF,TRBJ1-5,TRBV6-6,few,NA